The 23 T cell receptor beta chains given below trace back to one sample, sequenced in a study of cytomegalovirus exposure and HLA in healthy donors. With 60 Vbeta and 13 Jbeta primers, the PCR was carried out. Assay used: immunoSEQ multiplex PCR; TCRdb lists only in-frame clones, some missing. The repertoire holds more than 150,000 clones, with roughly 79% as singletons. The sequenced material came from PBMCs. The source of these receptors is a man aged 35 to 55 in good health and CMV-seronegative.

This clone was observed a few times. The CDR3 region is CASGLVLFQGMNTEAFF. CDR3 in DNA: TGTGCTAGTGGTTTGGTACTGTTTCAGGGCATGAACACTGAAGCTTTCTTT. The chain links TRBV12-5 to TRBJ1-1; possible D gene TRBD1, 5 bases. Germline CDR1 is LGHNT and CDR2 is FRNRAP. This CDR3 contains 17 residues. V was trimmed by 0 bases and J by 0 bases, leaving 14 bases between them.

In this sample, this clone turned up once. The chain couples TRBV7-2 to TRBJ2-5; 8 nucleotides line up with TRBD2. The germline CDR1 and CDR2 sequences are SGHTA and FQGNSA. Germline trimming cut 4 bases from V and 5 bases from J; bases unmatched to any gene: 12. The CDR3 extends over 16 amino acids. The CDR3 is CASSSGGAGRKETQYF. The CDR3 DNA sequence: TGTGCCAGCAGCTCCGGGGGGGCGGGAAGGAAGGAGACCCAGTACTTC.

The chain recombines TRBV18 with TRBJ2-7, with 9 bases that match TRBD1. The CDR3 runs to 15 residues. Germline trimming cut 6 bases from V and 3 bases from J; bases unmatched to any gene: 9. Germline V gives CDR1 KGHSH, CDR2 LQKENI. CDR3 DNA sequence: TGTGCCAGCTCCGGACAGGGGTCCTTTAGCTACGAGCAGTACTTC. Amino acid sequence: CASSGQGSFSYEQYF. The full variable domain, rest sourced from reference TRBV18 and TRBJ2-7, is NAGVMQNPRHLVRRRGQEARLRCSPMKGHSHVYWYRQLPEEGLKFMVYLQKENIIDESGMPKERFSAEFPKEGPSILRIQQVVRGDSAAYFCASSGQGSFSYEQYFGPGTRLTVT.

CDR3 residues: CASSIGQGWLETQYF. The CDR3 DNA is TGTGCCAGTAGTATAGGGCAGGGGTGGTTAGAGACCCAGTACTTC. The V call is TRBV19, the J call TRBJ2-5; perhaps TRBD1 as D (6 bases). This CDR3 comprises 15 residues. Germline V gene data show CDR1 as LNHDA and CDR2 as SQIVND (reference sequence). V lost 1 base and J lost 4, with 13 bases in between.

The chain recombines TRBV5-1 with TRBJ1-4, with a weak D call TRBD1 (6 bases). V was pared by 4 bases and J by 7 bases, with 14 bases between. The CDR3 loop spans 14 amino acids. Per the germline V gene, CDR1 is SGHRS and CDR2 is YFSETQ. This CDR3 reads CASSPRGIGEKLFF. The CDR3 region has the DNA TGCGCCAGCAGCCCCAGGGGAATCGGTGAAAAACTGTTTTTT.

This clone was observed a handful of times. The chain couples TRBV13 to TRBJ2-7; D possibly corresponds to TRBD2 (6 bases). Germline-derived CDR1 and CDR2 are PRHDT and FYEKMQ (reference sequence). CDR3 length equals 14 residues. V shed 5 bases and J shed 5 bases, with 16 bases lying between them. In nucleotides, the CDR3 is TGTGCCAGCAGCCTCCGAGTGGGAGGCGACGAGCAGTACTTC. Translated, it gives CASSLRVGGDEQYF.

This chain links TRBV30 with TRBJ1-5, with D hard to call. In germline, CDR1 is GTSNPN, CDR2 SVGIG (reference sequence). Trimming removed 2 bases at V and 1 base at J, with 12 bases between. The CDR3 runs 15 residues. The CDR3 loop reads CAWSSQARSNQPQHF. The CDR3 DNA reads TGTGCCTGGAGTTCTCAAGCCAGGAGCAATCAGCCCCAGCATTTT.

The V call is TRBV18, the J call TRBJ2-1; TRBD2 is a possible D gene (5 bases). The germline CDR1 and CDR2 sequences are KGHSH and LQKENI. V lost 2 bases, J lost 5 bases, and 10 bases lay in between. The CDR3 loop spans 14 amino acids. The CDR3 bases are TGTGCCAGCTCACCAGCCCCCGGGAACAATGAGCAGTTCTTC. The encoded protein is CASSPAPGNNEQFF.

V gene TRBV28 combines with J gene TRBJ2-1, with 9 bases identical to TRBD2. V was clipped by 5 bases and J by 5 bases; unmatched bases: 22. Germline CDR1 and CDR2: MDHEN and SYDVKM. CDR3 length: 20 residues. The CDR3 DNA is TGTGCCAGCAGTAGGTCTCCGGGCCTAGCGGGAAAGAGGAATCACAATGAGCAGTTCTTC. Protein product: CASSRSPGLAGKRNHNEQFF.

The chain has TRBV2 and TRBJ2-2; 8 bases map to TRBD2. Germline V lookup: CDR1 SNHLY, CDR2 FYNNEI. The CDR3 is 16 amino acids. V was clipped by 4 bases and J by 1 base; unmatched bases: 5. Here the CDR3 DNA reads TGTGCCAGCAGTGTTCGCAGCGGGAGGAACACCGGGGAGCTGTTTTTT. Protein sequence: CASSVRSGRNTGELFF.

V is TRBV29-1 and J is TRBJ1-2; D might be TRBD1 (5 bases). The CDR3 loop spans 14 amino acids. The germline CDR1 and CDR2 sequences are SQVTM and ANQGSEA. Trimming cost V 6 bases and J 8 bases, with 22 bases left between them. The CDR3 region is CSVEKRDSQWGYTF. The CDR3 nucleotides are TGCAGCGTCGAAAAGCGGGACTCTCAATGGGGCTACACCTTC.

The chain has TRBV6-5 and TRBJ2-5; TRBD2 agrees at 8 bases. This CDR3 has 15 amino acids. The V segment lost 10 bases and the J segment 0 bases; nucleotides outside the gene matches: 10. Looked up from germline, CDR1 is MNHEY and CDR2 is SVGAGI. The CDR3 protein is CATRQRGRNQETQYF. In DNA form, the CDR3 reads TGTGCCACCCGACAGCGGGGGAGAAACCAAGAGACCCAGTACTTC.

The chain links TRBV6-1 to TRBJ1-2; 9 nucleotides align to TRBD1. J gave up 8 bases and V 6 bases, and 10 bases lay outside the gene matches. The germline CDR1 and CDR2 sequences are MNHNS and SASEGT. CDR3 size: 14 residues. The CDR3 DNA sequence: TGTGCCAGCAGGGCTACAGGGGGCATAGAAGGCTACACCTTC. Translating it yields CASRATGGIEGYTF.

This chain's CDR3 is CASTGTCQETQYF. The CDR3 coding sequence is TGTGCCAGCACCGGGACTTGCCAAGAGACCCAGTACTTC. The chain joins TRBV21-1 to TRBJ2-5; the table's D call of TRBD2 was not tested on the DNA. TRBV21-1 is a listed pseudogene. The CDR3 contains 13 residues.

The V call is TRBV28, the J call TRBJ2-5; 7 bases are shared with TRBD1. Per the germline V gene, CDR1 is MDHEN and CDR2 is SYDVKM. The CDR3 covers 15 residues. V trimming: 7 bases; J trimming: 4 bases; junction bases outside the gene matches: 12. CDR3 in amino acids: CASKRGRGFAETQYF. CDR3 DNA: TGTGCCAGCAAAAGGGGGCGCGGCTTCGCAGAGACCCAGTACTTC.

V and J are TRBV7-3 and TRBJ2-3; 13 bases match TRBD2. The germline gives CDR1 SGHTA, CDR2 FQGTGA. CDR3 length: 17 amino acids. J gave up 4 bases and V 4 bases, and 8 bases lay outside the gene matches. The CDR3 nucleotides are TGTGCCAGCAGCTCGGGACTAGCGGGACAGGGGGCAGATACGCAGTATTTT. Protein: CASSSGLAGQGADTQYF.

The chain employs TRBV10-3 and TRBJ2-2; TRBD2 agrees at 8 bases. The CDR3 is 14 residues long. Germline V CDR1 and CDR2: ENHRY, SYGVKD. The V and J ends lost 6 bases and 4 bases, in that order; junction bases with no gene match: 4. CDR3 in DNA: TGTGCCATCAGCGGGACTAGTTTCACCGGGGAGCTGTTTTTT. It encodes CAISGTSFTGELFF.

The rearrangement uses TRBV4-1 and TRBJ2-1, with D possibly matching TRBD2 (7 bases). Germline V gene data show CDR1 as MGHRA and CDR2 as YSYEKL. The CDR3 runs to 15 residues. Trimming pared 0 bases from V and 10 bases from J, leaving 16 bases between. The CDR3 sequence is CASSQERGRAREQFF. The CDR3 DNA sequence: TGCGCCAGCAGCCAAGAGAGGGGGAGGGCCCGGGAGCAGTTCTTC.

This chain joins TRBV28 and TRBJ2-7; perhaps TRBD2 as D (6 bases). CDR1 MDHEN and CDR2 SYDVKM come from the germline V gene. The CDR3 totals 14 residues. V was cut by 8 bases and J by 1 base, with 15 bases left in between. CDR3 bases: TGTGCCAGCGGGGGGAGTGGGATTTCCTACGAGCAGTACTTC. Translation gives CASGGSGISYEQYF.

V is TRBV6-6 and J is TRBJ2-7; the match to TRBD2 covers 9 bases. J gave up 6 bases and V 2 bases, and 8 bases lay outside the gene matches. CDR1 is MNHNY, CDR2 SVGAGI, per germline (reference sequence). This CDR3 contains 15 residues. CDR3 nucleotides: TGTGCCAGCAGTTACCTCCGGGGAGCGGGAGGCGAGCAGTACGTC. Protein product: CASSYLRGAGGEQYV.

The chain is built from TRBV7-2 and TRBJ2-5, with D unclear. This CDR3 comprises 14 residues. The V gene lost 5 bases and the J gene lost 4 bases, with 14 bases spanning the gap. The V gene's germline CDR1 is SGHTA and CDR2 FQGNSA. The DNA of the CDR3 is TGTGCCAGCAGCCCCTCGCGTATAAGAGAGACCCAGTACTTC. It yields the protein CASSPSRIRETQYF.

CDR3 loop: CASSLASGSINEQYF. CDR3 nucleotides: TGTGCCAGCAGCTTAGCTAGCGGGAGTATCAACGAGCAGTACTTC. The chain joins TRBV11-2 to TRBJ2-7; 10 positions agree with TRBD2. CDR1 SGHAT and CDR2 FQNNGV come from the germline V gene. The CDR3 runs to 15 residues. Germline trimming cut 1 base from V and 5 bases from J; bases unmatched to any gene: 5.

The chain carries TRBV5-1 and TRBJ1-2; 12 bases line up with TRBD1. Germline CDR1 SGHRS, CDR2 YFSETQ. The CDR3 contains 14 residues. V lost 4 bases and J lost 10; bases outside the gene matches: 8. The CDR3 nucleotides read TGCGCCAGCAGCCCCGGGACAGGGGGCAATGTCTACACCTTC. Translated: CASSPGTGGNVYTF.